This TCR beta chain was retrieved from a study of siplizumab effects on memory and regulatory T cells. TCRdb's table, derived via immunoSEQ multiplex PCR, lists solely in-frame clones and lacks some. The table shows some 53,000 clones, with about 97% occurring only once. There are 15 residues in the CDR3. CDR1 is SGHDN and CDR2 is FVKESK in the germline V gene. Trimming left V 3 bases short and J 2 bases short, with 13 bases between. Material for sequencing was naive CD4+ T cells sorted from blood. The chain combines TRBV14 with TRBJ2-5; maybe TRBD2 (6 bases). The TCR comes from a human donor in good health. The CDR3 is CASSHRAGGQETQYF. The CDR3 coding sequence is TGTGCCAGCAGCCATCGAGCGGGCGGTCAAGAGACCCAGTACTTC. The full variable domain, with the rest looked up from reference TRBV14 and TRBJ2-5, is EAGVTQFPSHSVIEKGQTVTLRCDPISGHDNLYWYRRVMGKEIKFLLHFVKESKQDESGMPNNRFLAERTGGTYSTLKVQPAELEDSGVYFCASSHRAGGQETQYFGPGTRLLVL.